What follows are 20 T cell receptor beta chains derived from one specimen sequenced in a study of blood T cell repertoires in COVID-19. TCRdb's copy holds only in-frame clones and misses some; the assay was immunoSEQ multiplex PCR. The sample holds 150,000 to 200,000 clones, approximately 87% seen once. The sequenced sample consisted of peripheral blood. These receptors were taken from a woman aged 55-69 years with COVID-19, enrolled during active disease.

This CDR3 reads CASSLRPGQGGSGYTF. The CDR3 coding sequence is TGTGCCAGCAGCTTACGGCCCGGACAGGGAGGTTCGGGCTACACCTTC. V gene TRBV7-3 combines with J gene TRBJ1-2; 8 bases align to TRBD1. Germline V gene sequence: CDR1 SGHTA, CDR2 FQGTGA. With 2 bases clipped from V and 8 bases from J, the junction kept 13 bases outside the gene matches. There are 16 residues in the CDR3.

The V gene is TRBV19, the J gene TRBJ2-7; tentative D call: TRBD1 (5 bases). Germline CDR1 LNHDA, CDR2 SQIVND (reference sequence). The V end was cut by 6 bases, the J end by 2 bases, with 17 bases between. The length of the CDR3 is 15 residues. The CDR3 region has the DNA TGTGCCAGTAGAAAATATGGAGACAGACCCTACGAGCAGTACTTC. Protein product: CASRKYGDRPYEQYF.

Written as DNA, the CDR3 is TGTGCCAGTAGTAATCTCGACAGGGGCGTTAATGAAAAACTGTTTTTT. Amino acids: CASSNLDRGVNEKLFF. The rearrangement uses TRBV19 and TRBJ1-4; 8 bases map to TRBD1. CDR1 LNHDA and CDR2 SQIVND come from the germline V gene (reference sequence). J gave up 4 bases and V 4 bases, and 8 bases lay outside the gene matches. The CDR3 consists of 16 residues. The full variable domain, completed using reference TRBV19 and TRBJ1-4, is DGGITQSPKYLFRKEGQNVTLSCEQNLNHDAMYWYRQDPGQGLRLIYYSQIVNDFQKGDIAEGYSVSREKKESFPLTVTSAQKNPTAFYLCASSNLDRGVNEKLFFGSGTQLSVL.

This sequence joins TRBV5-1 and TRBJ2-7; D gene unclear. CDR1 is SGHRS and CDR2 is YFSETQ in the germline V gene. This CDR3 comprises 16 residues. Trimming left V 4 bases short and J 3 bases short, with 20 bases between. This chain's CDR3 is CASSPLLGGTIYEQYF. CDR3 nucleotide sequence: TGCGCCAGCAGCCCCCTTCTCGGCGGAACTATCTACGAGCAGTACTTC.

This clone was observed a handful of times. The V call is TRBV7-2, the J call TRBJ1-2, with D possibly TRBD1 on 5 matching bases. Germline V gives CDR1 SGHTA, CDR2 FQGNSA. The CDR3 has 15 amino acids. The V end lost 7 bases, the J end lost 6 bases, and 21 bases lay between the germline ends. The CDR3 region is CASTLRTPKGDGYTF. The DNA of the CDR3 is TGTGCCAGCACCCTCCGGACCCCGAAAGGGGATGGCTACACCTTC.

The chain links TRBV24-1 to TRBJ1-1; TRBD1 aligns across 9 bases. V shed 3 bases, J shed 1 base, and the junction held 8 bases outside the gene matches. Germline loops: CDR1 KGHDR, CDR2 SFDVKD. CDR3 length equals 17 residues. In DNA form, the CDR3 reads TGTGCCACCAGTGATAATCACAGGGGGCGAGGGAACACTGAAGCTTTCTTT. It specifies CATSDNHRGRGNTEAFF.

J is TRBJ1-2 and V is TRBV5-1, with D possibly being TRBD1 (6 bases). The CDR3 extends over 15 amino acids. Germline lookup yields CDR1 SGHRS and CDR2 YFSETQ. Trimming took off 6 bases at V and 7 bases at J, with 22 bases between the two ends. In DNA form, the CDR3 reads TGCGCCAGCACCGGCGCCTTCCCAGGGGAGAGTGGCTACACCTTC. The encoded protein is CASTGAFPGESGYTF.

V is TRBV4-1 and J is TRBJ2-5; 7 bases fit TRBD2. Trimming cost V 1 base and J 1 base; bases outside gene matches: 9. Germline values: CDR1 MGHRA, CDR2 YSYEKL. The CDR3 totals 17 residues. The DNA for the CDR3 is TGCGCCAGCAGCCAAGGACCCGCGGGGGAAGTCCAAGAGACCCAGTACTTC. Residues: CASSQGPAGEVQETQYF.

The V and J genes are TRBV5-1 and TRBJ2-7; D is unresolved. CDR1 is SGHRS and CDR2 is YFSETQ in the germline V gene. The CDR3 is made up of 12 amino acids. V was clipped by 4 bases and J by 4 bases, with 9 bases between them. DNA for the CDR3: TGCGCCAGCAGCAGATCAGGTTACGAGCAGTACTTC. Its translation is CASSRSGYEQYF.

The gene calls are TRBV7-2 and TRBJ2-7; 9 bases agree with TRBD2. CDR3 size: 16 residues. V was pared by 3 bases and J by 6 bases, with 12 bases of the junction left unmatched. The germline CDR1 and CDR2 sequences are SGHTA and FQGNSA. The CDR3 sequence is CASSLYHPAGGPEQYF. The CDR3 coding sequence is TGTGCCAGCAGCTTGTATCACCCAGCGGGAGGTCCCGAGCAGTACTTC.

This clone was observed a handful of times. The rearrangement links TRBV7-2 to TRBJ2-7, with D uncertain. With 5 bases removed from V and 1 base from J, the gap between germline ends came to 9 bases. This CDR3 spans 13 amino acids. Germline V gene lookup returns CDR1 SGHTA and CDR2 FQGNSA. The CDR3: CASSLNPSYEQYF. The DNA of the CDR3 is TGTGCCAGCAGCCTTAATCCTTCCTACGAGCAGTACTTC.

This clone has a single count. The CDR3 DNA follows: TGTGCCAGCAGTTACAGGGAGGCCTACGAGCAGTACTTC. This sequence encodes CASSYREAYEQYF. The J gene is TRBJ2-7, the V gene TRBV6-2 or TRBV6-3; a weak D match, TRBD2 (6 bases). Germline V gene sequence: CDR1 MNHEY, CDR2 SVGEGT. V was cut by 2 bases and J by 2 bases, with 7 bases left in between. The CDR3 runs 13 residues.

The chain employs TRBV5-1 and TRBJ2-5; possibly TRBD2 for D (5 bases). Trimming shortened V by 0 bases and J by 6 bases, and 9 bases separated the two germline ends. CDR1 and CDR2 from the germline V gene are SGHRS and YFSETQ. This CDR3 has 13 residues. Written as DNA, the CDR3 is TGCGCCAGCAGCTTGGATTCGGGGAAGACCCAGTACTTC. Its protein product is CASSLDSGKTQYF.

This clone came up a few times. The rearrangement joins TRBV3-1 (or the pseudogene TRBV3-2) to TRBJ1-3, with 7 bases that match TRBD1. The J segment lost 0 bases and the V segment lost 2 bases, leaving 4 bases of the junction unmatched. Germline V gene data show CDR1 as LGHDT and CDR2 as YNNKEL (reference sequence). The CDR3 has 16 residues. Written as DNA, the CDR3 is TGTGCCAGCAGCCAATACCGGGACAGCTCTGGAAACACCATATATTTT. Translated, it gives CASSQYRDSSGNTIYF.

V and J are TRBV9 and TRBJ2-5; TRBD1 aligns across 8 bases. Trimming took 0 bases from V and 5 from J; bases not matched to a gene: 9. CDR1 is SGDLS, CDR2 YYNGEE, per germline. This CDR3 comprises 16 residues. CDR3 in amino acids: CASSVAPRGRAETQYF. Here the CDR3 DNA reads TGTGCCAGCAGCGTAGCTCCCAGGGGGCGAGCGGAGACCCAGTACTTC.

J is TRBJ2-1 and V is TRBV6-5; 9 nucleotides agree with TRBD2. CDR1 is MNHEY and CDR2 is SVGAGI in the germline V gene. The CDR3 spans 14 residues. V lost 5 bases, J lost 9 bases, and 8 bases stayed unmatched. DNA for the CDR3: TGTGCCAGCAGTCCCCTCGGACTAGCGCGTGAGCAGTTCTTC. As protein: CASSPLGLAREQFF.

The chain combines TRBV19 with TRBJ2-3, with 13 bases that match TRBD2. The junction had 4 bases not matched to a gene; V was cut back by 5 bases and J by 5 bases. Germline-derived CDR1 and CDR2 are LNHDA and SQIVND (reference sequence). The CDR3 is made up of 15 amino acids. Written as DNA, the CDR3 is TGTGCCAGTAGTGTAGGGACTAGCGGGGAAGATACGCAGTATTTT. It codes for CASSVGTSGEDTQYF. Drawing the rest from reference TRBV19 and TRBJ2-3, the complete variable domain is DGGITQSPKYLFRKEGQNVTLSCEQNLNHDAMYWYRQDPGQGLRLIYYSQIVNDFQKGDIAEGYSVSREKKESFPLTVTSAQKNPTAFYLCASSVGTSGEDTQYFGPGTRLTVL.

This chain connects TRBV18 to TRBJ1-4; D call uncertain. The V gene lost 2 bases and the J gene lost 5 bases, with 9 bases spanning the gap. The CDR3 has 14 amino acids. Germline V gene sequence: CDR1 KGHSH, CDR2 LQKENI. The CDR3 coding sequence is TGTGCCAGCTCACCAGTCACAATGAATGAAAAACTGTTTTTT. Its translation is CASSPVTMNEKLFF.

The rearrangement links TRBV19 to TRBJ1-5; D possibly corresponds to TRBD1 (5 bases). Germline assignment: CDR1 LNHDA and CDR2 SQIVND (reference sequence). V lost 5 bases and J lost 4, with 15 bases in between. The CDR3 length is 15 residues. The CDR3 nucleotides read TGTGCCAGTAGTCCCTGGGAGGGGCTAAATCAGCCCCAGCATTTT. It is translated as CASSPWEGLNQPQHF.

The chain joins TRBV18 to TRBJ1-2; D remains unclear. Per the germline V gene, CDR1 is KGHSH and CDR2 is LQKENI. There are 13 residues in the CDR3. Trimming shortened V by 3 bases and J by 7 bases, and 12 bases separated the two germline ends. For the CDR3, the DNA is TGTGCCAGCTCACCCAAAACGGGTGGTGGCTACACCTTC. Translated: CASSPKTGGGYTF.